Reported below is one TCR beta chain. Its antigen is still unknown. The sample belongs to a study of vaccination and CD4 T cells after COVID-19. Study background: Convalescent patients gave post-COVID blood a median approximately 100 days post-diagnosis, range 35 to 161.

With the Oncomine TCR Beta short-read assay, DNA from cultured CD4+ T cells was sequenced. A single record per CDR3 protein comes from TCRdb applying MiXCR to the PCR reads. Of 7,000 to 9,500 distinct CDR3 sequences in the sample, 35% to 40% are singletons; the top ten hold about 30%. Treatment meaning: 10-day PBMC culture with coronavirus spike peptide pools or control peptides (ViraFEST assay). CD4+ T cells that came from the unexposed donor were collected before the COVID-19 pandemic (2011-2018). Germline lookup yields CDR1 DFQATT and CDR2 SNEGSKA (reference sequence). The CDR3 runs to 16 residues. Trimming pared 6 bases from V and 4 bases from J, leaving 24 bases between.

Sequencing used CD4+ T cells from blood, cultured in vitro. This chain joins TRBV20-1 and TRBJ1-1, with D unclear. This clonotype was obtained from a human donor in good health. CDR3 in DNA: TGCAGTGCCCCGCCTGGGGTTACGGGTATTAGCACTGAAGCTTTCTTT. This sequence encodes CSAPPGVTGISTEAFF.